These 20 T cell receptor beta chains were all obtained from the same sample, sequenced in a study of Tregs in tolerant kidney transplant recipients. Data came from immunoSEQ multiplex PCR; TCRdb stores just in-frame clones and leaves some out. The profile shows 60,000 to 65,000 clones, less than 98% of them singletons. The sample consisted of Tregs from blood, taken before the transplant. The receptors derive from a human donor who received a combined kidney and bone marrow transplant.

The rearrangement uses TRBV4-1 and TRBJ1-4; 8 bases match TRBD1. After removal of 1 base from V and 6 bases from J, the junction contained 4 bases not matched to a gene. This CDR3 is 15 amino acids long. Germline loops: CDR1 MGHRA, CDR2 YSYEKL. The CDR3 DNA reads TGCGCCAGCAGCCAAGGTGGGACAGGTGATGAAAAACTGTTTTTT. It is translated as CASSQGGTGDEKLFF.

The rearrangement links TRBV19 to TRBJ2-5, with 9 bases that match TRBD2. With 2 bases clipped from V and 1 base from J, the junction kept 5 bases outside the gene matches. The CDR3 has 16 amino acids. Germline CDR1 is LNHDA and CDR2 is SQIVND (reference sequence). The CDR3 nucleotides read TGTGCCAGTAGTATAACTGGCGGGAGGGCCCAAGAGACCCAGTACTTC. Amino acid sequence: CASSITGGRAQETQYF.

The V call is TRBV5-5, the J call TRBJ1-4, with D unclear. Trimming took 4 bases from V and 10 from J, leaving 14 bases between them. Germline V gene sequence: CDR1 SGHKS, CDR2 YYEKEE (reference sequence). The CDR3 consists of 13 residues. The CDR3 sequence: CASSADSQGKLFF. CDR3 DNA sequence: TGTGCCAGCAGCGCGGACTCTCAAGGAAAACTGTTTTTT.

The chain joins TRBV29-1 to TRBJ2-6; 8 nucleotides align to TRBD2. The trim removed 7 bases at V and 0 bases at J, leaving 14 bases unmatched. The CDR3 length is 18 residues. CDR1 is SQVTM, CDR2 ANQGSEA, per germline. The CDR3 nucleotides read TGCAGCGGTCCGTTACGGGGGGGGAAGTTCTCTGGGGCCAACGTCCTGACTTTC. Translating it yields CSGPLRGGKFSGANVLTF.

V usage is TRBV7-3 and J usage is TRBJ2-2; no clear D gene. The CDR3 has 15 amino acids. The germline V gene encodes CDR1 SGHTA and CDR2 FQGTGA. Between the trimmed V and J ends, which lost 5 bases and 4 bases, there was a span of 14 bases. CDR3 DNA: TGTGCCAGCAGCGCTACCCACAGTGTCACCGGGGAGCTGTTTTTT. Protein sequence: CASSATHSVTGELFF. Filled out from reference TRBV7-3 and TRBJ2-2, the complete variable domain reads GAGVSQTPSNKVTEKGKYVELRCDPISGHTALYWYRQSLGQGPEFLIYFQGTGAADDSGLPNDRFFAVRPEGSVSTLKIQRTERGDSAVYLCASSATHSVTGELFFGEGSRLTVL.

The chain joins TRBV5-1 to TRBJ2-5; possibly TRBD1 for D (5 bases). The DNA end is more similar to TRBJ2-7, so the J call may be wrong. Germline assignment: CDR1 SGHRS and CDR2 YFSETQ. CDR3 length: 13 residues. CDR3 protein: CASSLGTNYEQYF. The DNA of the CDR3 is TGCGCCAGCAGCTTGGGGACAAACTACGAGCAGTACTTC.

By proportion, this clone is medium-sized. The CDR3 sequence is CASSLGPSWGYTF. The CDR3 bases are TGTGCCAGCAGCTTAGGTCCCAGTTGGGGCTACACCTTC. The chain carries TRBV11-2 and TRBJ1-2, with D unclear. The V end was cut by 1 base, the J end by 8 bases, with 11 bases between. CDR3 length equals 13 residues. Germline V lookup: CDR1 SGHAT, CDR2 FQNNGV.

CDR3 DNA: TGTGCCAGCAGCCCGGGACAGACCTTTCTTGGCTACACCTTC. It encodes CASSPGQTFLGYTF. This rearrangement joins TRBV14 to TRBJ1-2; TRBD1 agrees at 7 bases. The CDR3 totals 14 residues. CDR1 and CDR2 (germline): SGHDN, FVKESK. J gave up 7 bases and V 4 bases, and 9 bases lay outside the gene matches.

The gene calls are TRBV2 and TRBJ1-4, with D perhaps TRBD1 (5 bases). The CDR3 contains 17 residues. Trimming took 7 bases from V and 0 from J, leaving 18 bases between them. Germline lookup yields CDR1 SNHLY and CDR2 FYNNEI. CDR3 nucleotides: TGTGCCAGCAAGTTGGGAGGGGCCCCCGCAACTAATGAAAAACTGTTTTTT. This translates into CASKLGGAPATNEKLFF.

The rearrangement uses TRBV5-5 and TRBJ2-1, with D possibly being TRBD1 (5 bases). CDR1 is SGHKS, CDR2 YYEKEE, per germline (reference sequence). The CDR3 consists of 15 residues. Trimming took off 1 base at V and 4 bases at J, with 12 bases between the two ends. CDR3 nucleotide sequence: TGTGCCAGCAGCTTGCAGGGTGCCCTTTACAATGAGCAGTTCTTC. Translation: CASSLQGALYNEQFF.

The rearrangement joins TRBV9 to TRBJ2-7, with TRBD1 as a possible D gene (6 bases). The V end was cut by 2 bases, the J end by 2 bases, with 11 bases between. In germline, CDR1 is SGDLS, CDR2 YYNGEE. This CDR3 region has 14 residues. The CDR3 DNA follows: TGTGCCAGCAGCGTTTCGGGACACCCCTACGAGCAGTACTTC. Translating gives CASSVSGHPYEQYF.

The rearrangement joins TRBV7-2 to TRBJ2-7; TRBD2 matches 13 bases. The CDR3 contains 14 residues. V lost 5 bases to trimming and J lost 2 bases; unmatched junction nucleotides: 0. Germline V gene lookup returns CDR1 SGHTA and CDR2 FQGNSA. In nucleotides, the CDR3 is TGTGCCAGCAGCACTAGCGGGGGGGCCTACGAGCAGTACTTC. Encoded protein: CASSTSGGAYEQYF.

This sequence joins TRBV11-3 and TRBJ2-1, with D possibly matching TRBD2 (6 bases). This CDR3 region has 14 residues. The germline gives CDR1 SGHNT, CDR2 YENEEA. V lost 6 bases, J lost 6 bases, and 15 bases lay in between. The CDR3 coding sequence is TGTGCCAGCAGTGTGACTAGGACGGGCAATGAGCAGTTCTTC. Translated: CASSVTRTGNEQFF.

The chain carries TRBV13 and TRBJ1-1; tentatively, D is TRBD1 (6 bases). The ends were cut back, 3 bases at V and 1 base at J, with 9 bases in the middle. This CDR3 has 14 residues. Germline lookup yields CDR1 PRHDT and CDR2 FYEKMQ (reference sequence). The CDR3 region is CASSFLRGNTEAFF. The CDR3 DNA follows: TGTGCCAGCAGCTTCCTCAGGGGGAACACTGAAGCTTTCTTT. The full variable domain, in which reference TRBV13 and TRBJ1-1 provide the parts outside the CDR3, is AAGVIQSPRHLIKEKRETATLKCYPIPRHDTVYWYQQGPGQDPQFLISFYEKMQSDKGSIPDRFSAQQFSDYHSELNMSSLELGDSALYFCASSFLRGNTEAFFGQGTRLTVV.

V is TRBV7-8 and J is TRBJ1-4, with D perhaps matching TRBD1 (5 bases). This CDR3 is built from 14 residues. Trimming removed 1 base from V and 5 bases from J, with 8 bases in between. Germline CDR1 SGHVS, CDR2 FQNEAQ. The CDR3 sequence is CASSLGQLNEKLFF. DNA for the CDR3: TGTGCCAGCAGCTTAGGACAGCTGAATGAAAAACTGTTTTTT.

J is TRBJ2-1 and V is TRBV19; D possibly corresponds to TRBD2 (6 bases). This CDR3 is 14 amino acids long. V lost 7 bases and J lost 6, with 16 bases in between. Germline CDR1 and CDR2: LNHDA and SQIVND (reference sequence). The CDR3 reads CASKGRELGNEQFF. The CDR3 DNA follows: TGTGCCAGTAAAGGTCGGGAGTTAGGCAATGAGCAGTTCTTC. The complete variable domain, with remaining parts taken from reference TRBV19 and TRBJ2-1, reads DGGITQSPKYLFRKEGQNVTLSCEQNLNHDAMYWYRQDPGQGLRLIYYSQIVNDFQKGDIAEGYSVSREKKESFPLTVTSAQKNPTAFYLCASKGRELGNEQFFGPGTRLTVL.

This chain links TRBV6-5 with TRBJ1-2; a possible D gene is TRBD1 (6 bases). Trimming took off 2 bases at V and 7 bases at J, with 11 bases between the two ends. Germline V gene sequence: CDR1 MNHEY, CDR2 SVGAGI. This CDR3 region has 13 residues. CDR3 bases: TGTGCCAGCAGTTACGGTCTCAGGGGTGGCTACACCTTC. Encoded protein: CASSYGLRGGYTF.

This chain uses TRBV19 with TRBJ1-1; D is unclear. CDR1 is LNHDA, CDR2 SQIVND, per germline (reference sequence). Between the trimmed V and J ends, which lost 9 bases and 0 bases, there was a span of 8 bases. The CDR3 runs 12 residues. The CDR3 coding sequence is TGTGCCAGCCTTGACATGAACACTGAAGCTTTCTTT. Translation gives CASLDMNTEAFF.

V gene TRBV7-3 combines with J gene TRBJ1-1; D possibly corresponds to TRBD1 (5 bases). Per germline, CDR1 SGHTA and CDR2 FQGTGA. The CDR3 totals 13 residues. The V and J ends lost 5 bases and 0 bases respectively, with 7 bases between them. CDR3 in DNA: TGTGCCAGCAGCCAGGGTGTGAACACTGAAGCTTTCTTT. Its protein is CASSQGVNTEAFF.

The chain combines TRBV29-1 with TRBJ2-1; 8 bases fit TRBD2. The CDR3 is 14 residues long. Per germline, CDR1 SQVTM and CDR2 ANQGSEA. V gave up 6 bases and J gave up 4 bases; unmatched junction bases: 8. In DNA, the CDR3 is TGCAGCGTCCATGAAAGCGGGAGATACAATGAGCAGTTCTTC. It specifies CSVHESGRYNEQFF.